The sequence of this T cell receptor beta chain was determined in a study of blood T cell repertoires in COVID-19. Repertoires were generated with immunoSEQ multiplex PCR, while TCRdb's copy carries only in-frame clones and drops some. Here the sample spans about 50,000 clones, 70% to 90% being singletons. Germline lookup yields CDR1 SGHTA and CDR2 FQGNSA. This CDR3 is built from 14 residues. Between the trimmed V and J ends, which lost 4 bases and 0 bases, there was a span of 7 bases. J is TRBJ1-3 and V is TRBV7-2; the D is unclear. The receptor was derived from a human donor in a cohort sampled during active COVID-19. The specimen was peripheral blood. CDR3 amino acids: CASSSHSSGNTIYF. CDR3 coding DNA: TGTGCCAGCAGCTCACACAGCTCTGGAAACACCATATATTTT. The entire variable domain, with the rest obtained from reference TRBV7-2 and TRBJ1-3, is as follows: GAGVSQSPSNKVTEKGKDVELRCDPISGHTALYWYRQSLGQGLEFLIYFQGNSAPDKSGLPSDRFSAERTGGSVSTLTIQRTQQEDSAVYLCASSSHSSGNTIYFGEGSWLTVV.